This passage covers 3 T cell receptor beta chains from one sample sequenced in a study of blood T cell repertoires in COVID-19. Libraries were prepared by immunoSEQ multiplex PCR; TCRdb keeps only in-frame clonotypes and omits some of them. The sample carries under 250,000 clones, about four fifths recorded once. Sample: peripheral blood. The receptors derive from a man in his forties or fifties with active or convalescent COVID-19.

In the case of this clone: A read error may account for a junction end that differs from germline. CDR3 in amino acids: CASTTQTGVQIF. In DNA, the CDR3 is TGTGCCAGCACCACCCAAACCGGGGTACAGATCTTC. The chain uses TRBV28 and TRBJ2-1; TRBD2 might be the D (5 bases). The CDR3 spans 12 residues. Germline V gene data show CDR1 as MDHEN and CDR2 as SYDVKM.

The gene calls are TRBV6-1 and TRBJ1-6; TRBD1 matches 7 bases. V was clipped by 3 bases and J by 9 bases; unmatched bases: 5. CDR1 MNHNS and CDR2 SASEGT come from the germline V gene. This CDR3 spans 14 amino acids. In DNA, the CDR3 is TGTGCCAGCAGTGATGTGACAGGGCTTTCACCCCTCCACTTT. Its translation is CASSDVTGLSPLHF.

The J gene is TRBJ2-7, the V gene TRBV3-1 (or the pseudogene TRBV3-2); D might be TRBD2 (6 bases). Trimming took 2 bases from V and 2 from J, leaving 16 bases between them. Germline V gives CDR1 LGHDT, CDR2 YNNKEL (reference sequence). The CDR3 length is 16 residues. The CDR3 here is CASSQSLRRLAYEQYF. The CDR3 DNA follows: TGTGCCAGCAGCCAAAGCCTCCGCCGACTAGCCTACGAGCAGTACTTC.